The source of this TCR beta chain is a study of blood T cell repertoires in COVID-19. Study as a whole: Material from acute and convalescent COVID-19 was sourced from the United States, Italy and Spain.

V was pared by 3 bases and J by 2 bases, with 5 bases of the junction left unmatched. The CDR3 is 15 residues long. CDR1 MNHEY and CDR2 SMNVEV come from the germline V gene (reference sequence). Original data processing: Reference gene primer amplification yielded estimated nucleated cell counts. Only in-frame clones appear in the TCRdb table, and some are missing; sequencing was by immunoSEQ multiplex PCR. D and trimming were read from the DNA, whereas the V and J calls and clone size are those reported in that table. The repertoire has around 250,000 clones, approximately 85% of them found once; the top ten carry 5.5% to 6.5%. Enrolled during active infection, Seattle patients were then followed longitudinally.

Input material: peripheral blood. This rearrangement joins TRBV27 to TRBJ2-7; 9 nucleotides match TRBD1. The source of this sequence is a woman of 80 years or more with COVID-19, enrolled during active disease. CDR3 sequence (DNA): TGTGCCAGCAGTTTCCAGGACAGGGGTCCCTACGAGCAGTACTTC. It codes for CASSFQDRGPYEQYF.